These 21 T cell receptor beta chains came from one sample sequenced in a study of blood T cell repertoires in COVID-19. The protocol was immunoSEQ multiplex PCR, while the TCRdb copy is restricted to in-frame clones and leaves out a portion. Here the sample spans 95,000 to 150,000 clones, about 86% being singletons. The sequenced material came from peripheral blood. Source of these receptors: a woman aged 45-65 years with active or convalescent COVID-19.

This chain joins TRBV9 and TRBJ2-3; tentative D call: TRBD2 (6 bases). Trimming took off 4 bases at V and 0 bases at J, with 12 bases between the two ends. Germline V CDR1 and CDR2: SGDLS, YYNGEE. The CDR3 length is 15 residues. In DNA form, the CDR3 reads TGTGCCAGCAGCCCGGAGGGGACTAGCACAGATACGCAGTATTTT. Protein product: CASSPEGTSTDTQYF.

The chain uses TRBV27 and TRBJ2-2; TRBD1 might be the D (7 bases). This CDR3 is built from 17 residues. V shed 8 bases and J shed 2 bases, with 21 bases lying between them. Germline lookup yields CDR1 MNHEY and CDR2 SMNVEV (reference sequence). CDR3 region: CASHRFRGVANTGELFF. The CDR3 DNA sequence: TGTGCCAGCCACAGGTTCAGGGGGGTTGCCAACACCGGGGAGCTGTTTTTT.

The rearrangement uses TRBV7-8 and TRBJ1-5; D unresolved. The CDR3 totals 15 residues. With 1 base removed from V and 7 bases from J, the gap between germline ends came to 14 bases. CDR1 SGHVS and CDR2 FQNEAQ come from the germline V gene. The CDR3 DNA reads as TGTGCCAGCAGCTTAGGAAAGACGGGTGGCCAGCCCCAGCATTTT. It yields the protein CASSLGKTGGQPQHF.

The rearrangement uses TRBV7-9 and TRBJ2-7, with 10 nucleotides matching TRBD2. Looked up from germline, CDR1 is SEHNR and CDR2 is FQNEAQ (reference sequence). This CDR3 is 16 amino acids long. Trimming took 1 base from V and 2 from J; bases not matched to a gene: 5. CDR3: CASSLVPSGRPYEQYF. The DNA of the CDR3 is TGTGCCAGCAGCTTAGTTCCTAGCGGGAGACCCTACGAGCAGTACTTC.

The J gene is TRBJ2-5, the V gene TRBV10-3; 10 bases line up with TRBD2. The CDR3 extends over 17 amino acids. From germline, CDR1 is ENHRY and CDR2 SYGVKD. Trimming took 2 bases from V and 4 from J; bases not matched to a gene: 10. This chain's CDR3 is CAISERGGVAGGETQYF. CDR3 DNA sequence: TGTGCCATCAGTGAGAGGGGGGGGGTAGCGGGAGGAGAGACCCAGTACTTC.

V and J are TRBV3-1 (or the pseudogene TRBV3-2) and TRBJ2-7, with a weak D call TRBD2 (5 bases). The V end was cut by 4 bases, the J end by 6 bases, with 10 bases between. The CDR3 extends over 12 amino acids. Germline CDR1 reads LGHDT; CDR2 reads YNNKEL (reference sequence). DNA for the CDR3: TGTGCCAGCAGCCGCGAGGCGGGCGAGCAGTACTTC. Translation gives CASSREAGEQYF.

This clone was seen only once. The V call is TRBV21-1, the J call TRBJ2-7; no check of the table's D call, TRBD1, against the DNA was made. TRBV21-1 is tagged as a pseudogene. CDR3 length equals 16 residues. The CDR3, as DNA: TGTGCCAGCAGCAATACCCGCCGGGACAGTAACTACGAGCAGTACTTC. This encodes CASSNTRRDSNYEQYF.

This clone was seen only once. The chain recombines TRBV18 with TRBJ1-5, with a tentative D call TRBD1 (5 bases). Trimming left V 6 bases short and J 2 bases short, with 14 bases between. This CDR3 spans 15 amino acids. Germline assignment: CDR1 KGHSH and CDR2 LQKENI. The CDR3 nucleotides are TGTGCCAGCTCCCCCGGGGGGGTCGGCAATCAGCCCCAGCATTTT. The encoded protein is CASSPGGVGNQPQHF.

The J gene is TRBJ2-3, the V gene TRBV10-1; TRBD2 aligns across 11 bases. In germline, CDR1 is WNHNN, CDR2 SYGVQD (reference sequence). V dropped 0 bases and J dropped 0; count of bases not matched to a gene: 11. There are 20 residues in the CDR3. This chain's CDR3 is CASSESIARLAGRSTDTQYF. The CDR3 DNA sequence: TGCGCCAGCAGTGAGTCGATCGCTCGACTAGCGGGAAGAAGCACAGATACGCAGTATTTT.

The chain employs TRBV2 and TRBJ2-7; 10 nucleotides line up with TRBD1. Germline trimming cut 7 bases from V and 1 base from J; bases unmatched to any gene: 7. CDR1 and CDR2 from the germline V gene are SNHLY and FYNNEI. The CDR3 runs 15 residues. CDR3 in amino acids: CASTLTGQGSYEQYF. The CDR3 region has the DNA TGTGCCAGCACACTGACGGGACAGGGGTCCTACGAGCAGTACTTC.

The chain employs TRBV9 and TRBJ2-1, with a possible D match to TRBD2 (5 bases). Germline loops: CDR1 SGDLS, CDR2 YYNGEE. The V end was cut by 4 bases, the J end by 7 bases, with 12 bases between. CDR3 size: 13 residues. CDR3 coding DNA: TGTGCCAGCAGCCTTAAGACGGGGAATGAGCAGTTCTTC. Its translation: CASSLKTGNEQFF.

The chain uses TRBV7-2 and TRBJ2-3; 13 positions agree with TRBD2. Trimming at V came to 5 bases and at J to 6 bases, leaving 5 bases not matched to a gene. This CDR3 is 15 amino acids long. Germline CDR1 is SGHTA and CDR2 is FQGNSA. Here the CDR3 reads CASSLTSGRGDTQYF. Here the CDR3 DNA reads TGTGCCAGCAGCCTCACTAGCGGGAGGGGGGATACGCAGTATTTT.

CDR3 sequence reads: CASSDGQGASYGYTF. Written as DNA, the CDR3 is TGTGCCAGCAGTGACGGACAGGGGGCTAGCTATGGCTACACCTTC. V is TRBV25-1 and J is TRBJ1-2; TRBD1 matches 11 bases. Germline-derived CDR1 and CDR2 are MGHDK and SYGVNS. This CDR3 spans 15 amino acids. V was clipped by 3 bases and J by 4 bases; unmatched bases: 4.

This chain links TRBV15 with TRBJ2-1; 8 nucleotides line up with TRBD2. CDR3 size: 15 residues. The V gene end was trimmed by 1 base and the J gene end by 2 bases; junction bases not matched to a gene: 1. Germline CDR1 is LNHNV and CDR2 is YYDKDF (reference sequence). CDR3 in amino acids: CATSRGAGAYNEQFF. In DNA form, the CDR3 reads TGTGCCACCAGCAGAGGAGCGGGAGCCTACAATGAGCAGTTCTTC.

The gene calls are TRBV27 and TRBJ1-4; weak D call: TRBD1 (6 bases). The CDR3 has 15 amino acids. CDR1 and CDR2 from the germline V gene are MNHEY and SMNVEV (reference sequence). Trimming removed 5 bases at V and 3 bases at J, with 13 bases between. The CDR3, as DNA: TGTGCCAGCAGTCAGACCAGGGGTCCTAATGAAAAACTGTTTTTT. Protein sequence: CASSQTRGPNEKLFF.

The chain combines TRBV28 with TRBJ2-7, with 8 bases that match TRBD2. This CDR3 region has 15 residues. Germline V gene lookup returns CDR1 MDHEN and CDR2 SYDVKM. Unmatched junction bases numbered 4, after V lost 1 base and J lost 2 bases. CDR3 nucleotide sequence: TGTGCCAGCAGTTTATCCACTAGCGGACCCTACGAGCAGTACTTC. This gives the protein CASSLSTSGPYEQYF. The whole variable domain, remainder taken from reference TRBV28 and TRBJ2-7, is DVKVTQSSRYLVKRTGEKVFLECVQDMDHENMFWYRQDPGLGLRLIYFSYDVKMKEKGDIPEGYSVSREKKERFSLILESASTNQTSMYLCASSLSTSGPYEQYFGPGTRLTVT.

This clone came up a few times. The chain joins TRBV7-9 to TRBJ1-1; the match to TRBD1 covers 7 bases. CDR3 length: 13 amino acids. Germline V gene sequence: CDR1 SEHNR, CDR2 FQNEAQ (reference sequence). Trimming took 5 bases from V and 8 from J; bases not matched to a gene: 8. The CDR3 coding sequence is TGTGCCAGCAGCCCTACAGGGGATTTAGAAGCTTTCTTT. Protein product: CASSPTGDLEAFF.

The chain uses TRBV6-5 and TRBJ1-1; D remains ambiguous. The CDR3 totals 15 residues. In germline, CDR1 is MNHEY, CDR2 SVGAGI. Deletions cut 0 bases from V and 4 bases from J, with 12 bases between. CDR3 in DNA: TGTGCCAGCAGTTACTCGGGCAGTGATTCCACTGAAGCTTTCTTT. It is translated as CASSYSGSDSTEAFF.

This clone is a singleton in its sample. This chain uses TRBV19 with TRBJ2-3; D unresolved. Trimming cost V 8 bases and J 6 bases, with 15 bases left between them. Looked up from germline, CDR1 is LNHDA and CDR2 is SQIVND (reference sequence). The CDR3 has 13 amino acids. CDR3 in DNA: TGTGCCAGTGCTGAGAGTCTGTCTGATACGCAGTATTTT. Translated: CASAESLSDTQYF.

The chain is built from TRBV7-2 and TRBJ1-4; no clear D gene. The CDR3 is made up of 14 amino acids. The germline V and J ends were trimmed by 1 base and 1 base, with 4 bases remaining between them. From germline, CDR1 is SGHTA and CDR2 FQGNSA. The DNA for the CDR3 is TGTGCCAGCAGCTTAGGGCTAACTAATGAAAAACTGTTTTTT. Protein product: CASSLGLTNEKLFF. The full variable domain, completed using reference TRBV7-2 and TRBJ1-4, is GAGVSQSPSNKVTEKGKDVELRCDPISGHTALYWYRQSLGQGLEFLIYFQGNSAPDKSGLPSDRFSAERTGGSVSTLTIQRTQQEDSAVYLCASSLGLTNEKLFFGSGTQLSVL.

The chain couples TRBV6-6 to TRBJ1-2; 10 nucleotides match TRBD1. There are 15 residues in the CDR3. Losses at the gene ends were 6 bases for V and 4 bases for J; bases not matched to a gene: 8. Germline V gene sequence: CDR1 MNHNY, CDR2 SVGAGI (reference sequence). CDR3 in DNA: TGTGCCAGCAGCCCGGGACAGGGGTTTGGCTATGGCTACACCTTC. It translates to CASSPGQGFGYGYTF.